The rows below give T cell receptor beta chains drawn from one sample of a study of cytomegalovirus exposure and HLA in healthy donors. Profiling relied on immunoSEQ multiplex PCR, and the TCRdb table lists in-frame clones only, not all of them. The data show 150,000 to 200,000 clones, 71% seen once. The sample comprised PBMCs. The receptors come from a girl aged 10 to 17 in good health and CMV-seronegative. Both conserved end residues are part of each CDR3. D genes are given only for firm matches. The size entry is marked missing in some rows and otherwise reads once, few, many or a size class.

D: -
J: TRBJ1-1
size: -
V: TRBV27
CDR3: CASSLRTDTVGEAFF
DNA: TGTGCCAGCAGTTTACGAACCGACACCGTTGGTGAAGCTTTCTTT

D: TRBD2
J: TRBJ2-1
size: -
V: TRBV4-2
CDR3: CASSQDITGTSFYNEQFF
DNA: TGTGCCAGCAGCCAAGACATAACCGGGACTAGCTTTTACAATGAGCAGTTCTTC

D: -
J: TRBJ1-6
size: -
V: TRBV2
CDR3: CATAPPSSYNSPLHF
DNA: TGTGCCACCGCCCCCCCCAGCTCCTATAATTCACCCCTCCACTTT

D: TRBD2
J: TRBJ2-5
size: -
V: TRBV5-4
CDR3: CASSSRGGRTETQYF
DNA: TGTGCCAGCAGCTCCCGGGGGGGCAGGACGGAGACCCAGTACTTC

D: TRBD2
J: TRBJ2-5
size: -
V: TRBV2
CDR3: CASTQWGGLGVETQYF
DNA: TGTGCCAGCACCCAATGGGGGGGTTTGGGTGTGGAGACCCAGTACTTC

D: -
J: TRBJ2-2
size: once
V: TRBV4-1
CDR3: CASSPPRVGGELFF
DNA: TGCGCCAGCAGCCCCCCCCGGGTCGGCGGGGAGCTGTTTTTT

D: TRBD1
J: TRBJ2-7
size: -
V: TRBV27
CDR3: CATYGTGGLVYF
DNA: TGTGCCACCTATGGGACAGGGGGCCTGGTGTACTTC

D: -
J: TRBJ2-7
size: -
V: TRBV7-8
CDR3: CASSLPGAGVGEQYF
DNA: TGTGCCAGCAGCTTACCGGGGGCGGGAGTGGGCGAGCAGTACTTC

D: -
J: TRBJ1-2
size: -
V: TRBV27
CDR3: CASTSGTHGENGYTF
DNA: TGTGCCAGCACCTCGGGGACACACGGGGAGAATGGCTACACCTTC

D: -
J: TRBJ2-6
size: few
V: TRBV5-1
CDR3: CASSLALGSGANVLTF
DNA: TGCGCCAGCAGCTTGGCCTTAGGGAGTGGGGCCAACGTCCTGACTTTC

D: TRBD1
J: TRBJ2-7
size: -
V: TRBV19
CDR3: CASSRDRASYEQYF
DNA: TGTGCCAGTAGTCGGGACAGGGCATCCTACGAGCAGTACTTC